Sequencing of this T cell receptor (beta chain) was carried out in a study of shared clonotypes between healthy human individuals. Study context: Per donor, CD8 memory used one plate, CD8 naive used two, CD4 memory used three and CD4 naive used three.

Only in-frame clones appear in the TCRdb table, and some are missing; sequencing was by immunoSEQ multiplex PCR. The sample includes 2,500,000 or so clones, 80% to 95% of them seen just once. CDR1 is GTSNPN and CDR2 is SVGIG in the germline V gene (reference sequence). With V trimmed by 3 bases and J by 5 bases, 7 bases remained unmatched. The CDR3 covers 16 residues. This rearrangement joins TRBV30 to TRBJ2-5, with 15 bases aligning to TRBD2. The origin of this receptor is a man in his late teens or twenties in good health. Some clones in this sample may be carry-over from other donors' samples. Sequenced input: naive CD4+ T cells from PBMCs. The subset was: CD45RA+ positively selected. In DNA form, the CDR3 reads TGTGCCTGGAGATTGGGACTAGCGGGAGGTTCCGAGACCCAGTACTTC. This translates into CAWRLGLAGGSETQYF. The whole variable domain, filled in from reference TRBV30 and TRBJ2-5, reads SQTIHQWPATLVQPVGSPLSLECTVEGTSNPNLYWYRQAAGRGLQLLFYSVGIGQISSEVPQNLSASRPQDRQFILSSKKLLLSDSGFYLCAWRLGLAGGSETQYFGPGTRLLVL.